The table lists the clone carrying this T cell receptor beta chain with a count of one. The sample comes from a study of technical replicates of blood from a handful of donors. TCRdb's table, derived via immunoSEQ multiplex PCR, lists solely in-frame clones and lacks some. The sample yields 65,000 to 90,000 clones, 91% seen once. Germline CDR1 PRHDT, CDR2 FYEKMQ (reference sequence). V was pared by 4 bases and J by 3 bases, with 11 bases of the junction left unmatched. This CDR3 contains 18 residues. Sequenced: T cells isolated from PBMCs. The J gene is TRBJ2-3, the V gene TRBV13; TRBD2 matches 12 bases. The TCR comes from a human donor in good health. This CDR3 is CASSSSGGAKGKTDTQYF. CDR3 nucleotides: TGTGCCAGCAGCTCTAGCGGGGGGGCCAAGGGAAAGACAGATACGCAGTATTTT.